This record looks at one TCR beta chain sequence and its context. CDR1 and CDR2 (germline): SGHNT, YENEEA. Trimming at V came to 5 bases and at J to 2 bases, leaving 9 bases not matched to a gene. This CDR3 region has 15 residues. This record belongs to a study of blood T cell repertoires in COVID-19. Generated by immunoSEQ multiplex PCR, the TCRdb table keeps only in-frame clones and is missing some. The data hold under 350,000 clones, with approximately 86% observed a single time. The chain links TRBV11-3 to TRBJ2-7; TRBD1 matches at 7 bases. The sequencing sample was made of PBMCs or T cells enriched from blood (not recorded which). The clonotype comes from a young woman who had recovered from COVID-19. CDR3 sequence: CASSRTDRPPYEQYF. For the CDR3, the DNA is TGTGCCAGCAGCCGGACGGACAGGCCCCCCTACGAGCAGTACTTC.